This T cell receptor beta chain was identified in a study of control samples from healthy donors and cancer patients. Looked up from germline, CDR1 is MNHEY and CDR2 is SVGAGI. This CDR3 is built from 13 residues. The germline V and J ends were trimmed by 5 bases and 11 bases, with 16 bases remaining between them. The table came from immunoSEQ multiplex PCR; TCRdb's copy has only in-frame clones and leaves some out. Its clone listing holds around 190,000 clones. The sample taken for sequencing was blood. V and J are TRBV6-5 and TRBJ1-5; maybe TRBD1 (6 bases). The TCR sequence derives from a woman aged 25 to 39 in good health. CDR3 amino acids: CASSRTVLEAQHF. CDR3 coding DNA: TGTGCCAGCAGTCGGACAGTATTAGAAGCCCAGCATTTT.